This T cell receptor beta chain was captured by sequencing in a study of memory CD4+ T cells and cytomegalovirus serostatus. Profiling relied on immunoSEQ multiplex PCR, and the TCRdb table lists in-frame clones only, not all of them. The sample carries nearly 60,000 clones, 81% recorded once. Single viable CD3+CD4+CD8-CD45RO+ cells were sorted as the memory CD4+ T cells. The CDR3 covers 15 residues. J gave up 8 bases and V 5 bases, and 11 bases lay outside the gene matches. Germline-derived CDR1 and CDR2 are PRHDT and FYEKMQ (reference sequence). Sequenced: memory CD4+ T cells from blood. The clonotype originates from an adult in good health and CMV-seronegative. V usage is TRBV13 and J usage is TRBJ1-4; 7 bases agree with TRBD1. This CDR3 reads CASSPTLLDREKLFF. CDR3 bases: TGTGCCAGCAGCCCCACCCTCCTGGACAGGGAAAAACTGTTTTTT.